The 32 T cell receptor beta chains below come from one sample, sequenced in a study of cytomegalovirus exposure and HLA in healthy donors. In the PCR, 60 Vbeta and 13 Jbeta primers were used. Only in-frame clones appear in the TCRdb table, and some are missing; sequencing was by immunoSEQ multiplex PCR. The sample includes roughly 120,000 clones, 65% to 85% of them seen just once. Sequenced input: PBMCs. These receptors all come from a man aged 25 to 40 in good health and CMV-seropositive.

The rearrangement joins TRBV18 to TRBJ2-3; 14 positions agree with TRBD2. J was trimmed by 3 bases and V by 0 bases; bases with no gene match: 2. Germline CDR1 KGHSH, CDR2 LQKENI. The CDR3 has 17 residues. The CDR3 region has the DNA TGTGCCAGCTCACCACCCGGGACTAGCGGGGGTACAGATACGCAGTATTTT. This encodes CASSPPGTSGGTDTQYF.

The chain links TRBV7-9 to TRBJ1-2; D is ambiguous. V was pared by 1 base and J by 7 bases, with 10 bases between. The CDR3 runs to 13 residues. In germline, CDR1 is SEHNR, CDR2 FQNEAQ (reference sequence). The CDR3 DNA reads TGTGCCAGCAGCTTAGATATCTACAGTGGCTACACCTTC. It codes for CASSLDIYSGYTF.

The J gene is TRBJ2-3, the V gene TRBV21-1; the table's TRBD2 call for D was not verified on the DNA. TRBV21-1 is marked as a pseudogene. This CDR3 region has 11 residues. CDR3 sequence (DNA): TGTGCCAGTCCCTCTACAGATACGCAGTATTTT. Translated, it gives CASPSTDTQYF.

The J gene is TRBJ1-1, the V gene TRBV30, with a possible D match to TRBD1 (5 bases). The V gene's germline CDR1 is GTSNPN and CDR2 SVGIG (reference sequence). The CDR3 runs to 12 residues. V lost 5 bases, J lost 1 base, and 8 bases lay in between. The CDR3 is CAWGHQNTEAFF. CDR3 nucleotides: TGTGCCTGGGGACACCAGAACACTGAAGCTTTCTTT.

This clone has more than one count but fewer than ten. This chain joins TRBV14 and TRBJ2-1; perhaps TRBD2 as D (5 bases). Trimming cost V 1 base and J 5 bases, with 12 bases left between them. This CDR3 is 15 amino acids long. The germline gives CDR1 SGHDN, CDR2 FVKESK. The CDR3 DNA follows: TGTGCCAGCAGCCAAGTCCCCTTTAGCGACAATGAGCAGTTCTTC. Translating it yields CASSQVPFSDNEQFF. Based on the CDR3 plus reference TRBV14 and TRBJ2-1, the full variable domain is EAGVTQFPSHSVIEKGQTVTLRCDPISGHDNLYWYRRVMGKEIKFLLHFVKESKQDESGMPNNRFLAERTGGTYSTLKVQPAELEDSGVYFCASSQVPFSDNEQFFGPGTRLTVL.

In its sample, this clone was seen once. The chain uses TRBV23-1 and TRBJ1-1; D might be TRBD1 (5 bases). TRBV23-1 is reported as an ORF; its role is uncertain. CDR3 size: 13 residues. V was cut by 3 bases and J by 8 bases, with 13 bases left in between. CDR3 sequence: CASSQGGQNEAFF. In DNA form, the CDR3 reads TGCGCCAGCAGTCAGGGCGGACAAAACGAAGCTTTCTTT.

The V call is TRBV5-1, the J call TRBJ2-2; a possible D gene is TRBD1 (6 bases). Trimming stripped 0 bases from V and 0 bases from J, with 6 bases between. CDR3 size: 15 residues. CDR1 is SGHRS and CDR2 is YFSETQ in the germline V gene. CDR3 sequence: CASSLDRANTGELFF. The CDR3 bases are TGCGCCAGCAGCTTGGACAGGGCGAACACCGGGGAGCTGTTTTTT.

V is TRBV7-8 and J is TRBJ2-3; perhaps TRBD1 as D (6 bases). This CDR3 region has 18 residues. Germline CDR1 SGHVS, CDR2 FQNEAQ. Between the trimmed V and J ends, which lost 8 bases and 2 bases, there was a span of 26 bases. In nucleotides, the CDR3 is TGTGCCAGCCAGCCCCAGGGGTGGGGAAGCGGATACACAGATACGCAGTATTTT. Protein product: CASQPQGWGSGYTDTQYF.

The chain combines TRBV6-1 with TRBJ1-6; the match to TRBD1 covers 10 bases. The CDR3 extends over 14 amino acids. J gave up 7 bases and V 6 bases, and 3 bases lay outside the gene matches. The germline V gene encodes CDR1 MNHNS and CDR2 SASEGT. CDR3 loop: CASSLGQGNSPLHF. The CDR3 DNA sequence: TGTGCCAGCAGCCTGGGACAGGGGAATTCACCCCTCCACTTT.

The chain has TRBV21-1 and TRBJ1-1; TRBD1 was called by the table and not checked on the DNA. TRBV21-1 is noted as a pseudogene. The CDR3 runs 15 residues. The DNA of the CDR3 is TGTGCCAGCAGCAAAGGGACAGGGGCGAACACTGAAGCTTTCTTT. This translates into CASSKGTGANTEAFF.

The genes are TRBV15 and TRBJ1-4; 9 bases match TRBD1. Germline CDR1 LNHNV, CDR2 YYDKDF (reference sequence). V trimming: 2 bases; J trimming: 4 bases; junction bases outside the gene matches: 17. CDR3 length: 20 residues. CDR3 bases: TGTGCCACCAGCAGAACACCTCCGGGACAGGGAAAGGGGGGTAATGAAAAACTGTTTTTT. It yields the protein CATSRTPPGQGKGGNEKLFF.

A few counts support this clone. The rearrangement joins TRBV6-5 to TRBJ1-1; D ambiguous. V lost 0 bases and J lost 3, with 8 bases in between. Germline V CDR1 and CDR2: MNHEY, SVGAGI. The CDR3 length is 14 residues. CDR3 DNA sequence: TGTGCCAGCAGTTACTCGGGCGGGGACACTGAAGCTTTCTTT. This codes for CASSYSGGDTEAFF.

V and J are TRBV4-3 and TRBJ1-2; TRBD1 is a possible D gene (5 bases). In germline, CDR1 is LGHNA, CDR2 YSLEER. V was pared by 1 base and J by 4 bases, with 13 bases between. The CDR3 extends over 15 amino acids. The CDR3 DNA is TGCGCCAGCAGCCAAGTGGCGGGGACGGGCTATGGCTACACCTTC. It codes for CASSQVAGTGYGYTF.

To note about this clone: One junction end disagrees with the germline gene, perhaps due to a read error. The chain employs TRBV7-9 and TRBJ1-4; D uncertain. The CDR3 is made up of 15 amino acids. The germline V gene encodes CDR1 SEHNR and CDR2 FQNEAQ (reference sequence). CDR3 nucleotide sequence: TGTTCCAGCAGCTTAGGAAGCAGCCGGGGTGAAAAACTGTTTTTT. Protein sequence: CSSSLGSSRGEKLFF.

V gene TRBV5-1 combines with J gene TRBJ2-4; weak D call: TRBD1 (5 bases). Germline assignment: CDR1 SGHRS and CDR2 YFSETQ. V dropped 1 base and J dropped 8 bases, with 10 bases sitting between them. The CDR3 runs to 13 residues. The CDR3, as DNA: TGCGCCAGCAGCTTGCGTGACAGAGACATTCAGTACTTC. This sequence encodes CASSLRDRDIQYF. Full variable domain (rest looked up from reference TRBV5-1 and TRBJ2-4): KAGVTQTPRYLIKTRGQQVTLSCSPISGHRSVSWYQQTPGQGLQFLFEYFSETQRNKGNFPGRFSGRQFSNSRSEMNVSTLELGDSALYLCASSLRDRDIQYFGAGTRLSVL.

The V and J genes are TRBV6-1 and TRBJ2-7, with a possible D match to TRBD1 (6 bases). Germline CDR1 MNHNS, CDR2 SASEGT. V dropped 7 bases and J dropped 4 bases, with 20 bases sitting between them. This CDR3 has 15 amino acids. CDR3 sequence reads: CASNPLGRGAYEQYF. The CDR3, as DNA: TGTGCCAGCAACCCCTTGGGCAGGGGTGCTTACGAGCAGTACTTC.

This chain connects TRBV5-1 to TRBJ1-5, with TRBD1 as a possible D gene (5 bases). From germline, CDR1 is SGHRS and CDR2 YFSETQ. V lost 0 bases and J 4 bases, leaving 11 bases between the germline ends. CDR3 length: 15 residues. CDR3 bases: TGCGCCAGCAGCTTGGCAGGAGGGGAAAATCAGCCCCAGCATTTT. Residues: CASSLAGGENQPQHF.

This CDR3 is CASSNPPTYEQYF. The CDR3 DNA sequence: TGTGCCAGTTCTAATCCCCCTACCTACGAGCAGTACTTC. The J gene is TRBJ2-7, the V gene TRBV27, with no clear D. The CDR3 is 13 amino acids. The ends were cut back, 9 bases at V and 2 bases at J, with 14 bases in the middle. Germline values: CDR1 MNHEY, CDR2 SMNVEV (reference sequence).

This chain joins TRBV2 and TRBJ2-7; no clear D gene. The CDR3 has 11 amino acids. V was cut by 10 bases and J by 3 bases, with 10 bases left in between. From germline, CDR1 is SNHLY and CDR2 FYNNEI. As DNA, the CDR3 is TGTGCCATCAACGCGCACTACGAGCAGTACTTC. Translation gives CAINAHYEQYF.

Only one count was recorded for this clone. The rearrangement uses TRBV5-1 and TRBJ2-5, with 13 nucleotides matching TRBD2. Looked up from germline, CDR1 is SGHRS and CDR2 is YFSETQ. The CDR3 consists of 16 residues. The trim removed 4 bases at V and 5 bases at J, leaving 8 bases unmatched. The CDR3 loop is CASSGRTSGGSETQYF. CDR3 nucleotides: TGCGCCAGCAGCGGACGGACTAGCGGGGGTAGCGAGACCCAGTACTTC.

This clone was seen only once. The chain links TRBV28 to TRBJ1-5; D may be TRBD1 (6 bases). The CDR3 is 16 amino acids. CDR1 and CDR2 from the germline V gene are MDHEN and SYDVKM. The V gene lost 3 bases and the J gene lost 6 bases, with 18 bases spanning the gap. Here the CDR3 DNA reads TGTGCCAGCAGTTTTTTAGGCAGGGGTGAGGGTCAGCCCCAGCATTTT. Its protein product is CASSFLGRGEGQPQHF.

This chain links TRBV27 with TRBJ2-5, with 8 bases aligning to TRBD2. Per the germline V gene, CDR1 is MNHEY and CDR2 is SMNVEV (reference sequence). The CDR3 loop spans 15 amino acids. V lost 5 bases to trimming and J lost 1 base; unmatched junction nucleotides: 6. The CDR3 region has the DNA TGTGCCAGCAGTCCGGGGACTAGGGGCCAAGAGACCCAGTACTTC. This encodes CASSPGTRGQETQYF.

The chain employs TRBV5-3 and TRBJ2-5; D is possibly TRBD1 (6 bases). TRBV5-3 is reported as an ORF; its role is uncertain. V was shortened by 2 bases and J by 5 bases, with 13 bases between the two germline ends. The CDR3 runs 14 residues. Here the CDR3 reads CARSFAGVQETQYF. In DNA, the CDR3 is TGTGCCAGAAGCTTCGCAGGGGTGCAGGAGACCCAGTACTTC.

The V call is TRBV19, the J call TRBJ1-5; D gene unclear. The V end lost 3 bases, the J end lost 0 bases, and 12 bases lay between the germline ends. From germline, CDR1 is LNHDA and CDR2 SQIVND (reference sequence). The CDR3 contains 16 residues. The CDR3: CASSIDFGYSNQPQHF. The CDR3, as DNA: TGTGCCAGTAGTATTGACTTCGGGTATAGCAATCAGCCCCAGCATTTT.

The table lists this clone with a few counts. The CDR3 sequence is CASSFTYRDTQYF. CDR3 DNA sequence: TGCGCCAGCAGCTTTACCTACAGGGATACGCAGTATTTT. This chain connects TRBV5-1 to TRBJ2-3; perhaps TRBD1 as D (5 bases). Trimming cost V 2 bases and J 6 bases, with 10 bases left between them. The CDR3 runs 13 residues. Germline lookup yields CDR1 SGHRS and CDR2 YFSETQ.

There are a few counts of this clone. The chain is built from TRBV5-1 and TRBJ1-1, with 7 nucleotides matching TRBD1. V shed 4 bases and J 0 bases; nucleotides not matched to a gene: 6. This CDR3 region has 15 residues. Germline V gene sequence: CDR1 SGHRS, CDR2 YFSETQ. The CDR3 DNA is TGCGCCAGCAGCATGACAGGGTTGATGAACACTGAAGCTTTCTTT. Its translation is CASSMTGLMNTEAFF.

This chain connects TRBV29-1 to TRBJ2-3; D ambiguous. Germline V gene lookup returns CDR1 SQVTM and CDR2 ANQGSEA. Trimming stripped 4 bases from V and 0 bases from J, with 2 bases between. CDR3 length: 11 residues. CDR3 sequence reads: CSVASTDTQYF. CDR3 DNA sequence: TGCAGCGTTGCTAGCACAGATACGCAGTATTTT.

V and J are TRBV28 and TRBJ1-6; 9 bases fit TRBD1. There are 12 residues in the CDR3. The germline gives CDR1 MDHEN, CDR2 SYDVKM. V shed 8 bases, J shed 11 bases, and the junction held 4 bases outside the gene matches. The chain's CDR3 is CASGDREAPLHF. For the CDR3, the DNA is TGTGCCAGCGGGGACAGGGAGGCACCCCTCCACTTT.

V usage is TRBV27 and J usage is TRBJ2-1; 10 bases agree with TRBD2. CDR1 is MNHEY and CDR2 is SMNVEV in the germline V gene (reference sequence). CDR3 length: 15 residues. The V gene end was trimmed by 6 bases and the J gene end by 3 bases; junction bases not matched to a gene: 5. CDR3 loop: CASSPTSGDYNEQFF. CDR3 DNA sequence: TGTGCCAGCAGCCCTACTAGCGGGGACTACAATGAGCAGTTCTTC.

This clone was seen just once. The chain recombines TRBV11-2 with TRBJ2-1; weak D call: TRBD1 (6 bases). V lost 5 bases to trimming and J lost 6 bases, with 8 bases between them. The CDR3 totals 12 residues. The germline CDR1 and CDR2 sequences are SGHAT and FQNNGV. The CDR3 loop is CASSEDSNEQFF. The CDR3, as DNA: TGTGCCAGCAGCGAGGACAGCAATGAGCAGTTCTTC.

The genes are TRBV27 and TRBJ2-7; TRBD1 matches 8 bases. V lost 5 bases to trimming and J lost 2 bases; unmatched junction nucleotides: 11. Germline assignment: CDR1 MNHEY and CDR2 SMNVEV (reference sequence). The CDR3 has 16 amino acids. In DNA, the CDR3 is TGTGCCAGCAGTACCCGCCTCCGGGACAGGACCTACGAGCAGTACTTC. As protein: CASSTRLRDRTYEQYF.

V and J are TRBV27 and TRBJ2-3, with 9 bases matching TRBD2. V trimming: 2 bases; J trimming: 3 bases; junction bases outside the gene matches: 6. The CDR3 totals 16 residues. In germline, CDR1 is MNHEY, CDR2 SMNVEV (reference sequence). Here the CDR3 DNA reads TGTGCCAGCAGTTTAATGCGGGGGGGCTCTACAGATACGCAGTATTTT. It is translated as CASSLMRGGSTDTQYF.